Listed below are T cell receptor beta chains from one sample, sequenced in a study of T cell responses to AZD1222 COVID-19 vaccine. Only in-frame clones appear in the TCRdb table, and some are missing; sequencing was by immunoSEQ multiplex PCR. Of 130,000 to 150,000 clones in the sample, 75% to 85% were seen once. The source material was peripheral blood, sampled on day 0 of MenACWY control vaccination. The receptors derive from an adult in good health. Each CDR3 is given with its conserved first and last residue. The D gene is left open where the match is weak. The listing skips clone size in some rows; elsewhere it reads once, few, many or a size class.

j_call: TRBJ1-1; cdr3_length: 12; clone_size: .; v_call: TRBV3-1/TRBV3-2; d_call: .; cdr3_aa: CASSQGVRKTFF; cdr3_nt: TGTGCCAGCAGCCAAGGGGTTAGGAAAACTTTCTTT
j_call: TRBJ2-2; cdr3_length: 15; clone_size: .; v_call: TRBV10-2; d_call: .; cdr3_aa: CASIEGFEFTGELFF; cdr3_nt: TGCGCCAGCATAGAGGGTTTCGAGTTTACCGGGGAGCTGTTTTTT
j_call: TRBJ1-5; cdr3_length: 15; clone_size: .; v_call: TRBV19; d_call: .; cdr3_aa: CASSITYYSNQPQHF; cdr3_nt: TGTGCCAGTAGTATCACTTACTATAGCAATCAGCCCCAGCATTTT
j_call: TRBJ1-2; cdr3_length: 14; clone_size: few; v_call: TRBV2; d_call: .; cdr3_aa: CASSPTGVSYGYTF; cdr3_nt: TGTGCCAGCAGTCCCACCGGGGTCTCCTATGGCTACACCTTC
j_call: TRBJ1-5; cdr3_length: 14; clone_size: .; v_call: TRBV15; d_call: .; cdr3_aa: CATSRDRGNQPQHF; cdr3_nt: TGTGCCACCAGCAGAGACAGGGGCAATCAGCCCCAGCATTTT
j_call: TRBJ2-4; cdr3_length: 14; clone_size: .; v_call: TRBV3-1/TRBV3-2; d_call: .; cdr3_aa: CASSQDSLGNIQYF; cdr3_nt: TGTGCCAGCAGCCAAGATTCATTAGGGAACATTCAGTACTTC
j_call: TRBJ2-2; cdr3_length: 17; clone_size: few; v_call: TRBV10-3; d_call: .; cdr3_aa: CAISEPRDFLNTGELFF; cdr3_nt: TGTGCCATCAGTGAGCCCCGGGACTTCCTGAACACCGGGGAGCTGTTTTTT
j_call: TRBJ1-1; cdr3_length: 14; clone_size: .; v_call: TRBV5-4; d_call: .; cdr3_aa: CASTGDDRYTEAFF; cdr3_nt: TGTGCCAGCACCGGTGATGACAGGTACACTGAAGCTTTCTTT
j_call: TRBJ2-2; cdr3_length: 15; clone_size: .; v_call: TRBV9; d_call: .; cdr3_aa: CASSAGDGGTGELFF; cdr3_nt: TGTGCCAGCAGCGCCGGGGATGGGGGCACCGGGGAGCTGTTTTTT
j_call: TRBJ1-2; cdr3_length: 19; clone_size: .; v_call: TRBV18; d_call: TRBD1; cdr3_aa: CASSTTSWTGNRPNYGYTF; cdr3_nt: TGTGCCAGCTCAACAACTTCCTGGACAGGGAATCGACCTAACTATGGCTACACCTTC
j_call: TRBJ1-2; cdr3_length: 16; clone_size: .; v_call: TRBV2; d_call: TRBD1; cdr3_aa: CASTKTTQTGGSGYTF; cdr3_nt: TGTGCCAGCACAAAAACTACTCAGACAGGGGGCTCGGGCTACACCTTC
j_call: TRBJ2-6; cdr3_length: 15; clone_size: .; v_call: TRBV2; d_call: .; cdr3_aa: CARAGQHSGANVLTF; cdr3_nt: TGTGCCAGGGCCGGACAGCACTCTGGGGCCAACGTCCTGACTTTC
j_call: TRBJ1-4; cdr3_length: 12; clone_size: once; v_call: TRBV19; d_call: TRBD1; cdr3_aa: CASSPRTGELFF; cdr3_nt: TGTGCCAGTAGTCCCCGGACAGGGGAACTGTTTTTT
j_call: TRBJ2-7; cdr3_length: 13; clone_size: .; v_call: TRBV12-5; d_call: .; cdr3_aa: CASGPGTTPEQYF; cdr3_nt: TGTGCTAGTGGGCCCGGGACCACACCCGAGCAGTACTTC
j_call: TRBJ1-1; cdr3_length: 14; clone_size: .; v_call: TRBV29-1; d_call: TRBD1; cdr3_aa: CSVGRQGGSLEAFF; cdr3_nt: TGCAGCGTTGGGCGACAGGGAGGGAGTCTAGAAGCTTTCTTT
j_call: TRBJ1-2; cdr3_length: 15; clone_size: .; v_call: TRBV5-6; d_call: TRBD1; cdr3_aa: CASRRGGGQSHGYTF; cdr3_nt: TGTGCCAGCAGGCGTGGAGGGGGACAGTCTCATGGCTACACCTTC
j_call: TRBJ1-6; cdr3_length: 18; clone_size: .; v_call: TRBV9; d_call: .; cdr3_aa: CASSLGQGGASYNSPLHF; cdr3_nt: TGTGCCAGCAGCTTAGGGCAAGGGGGAGCATCCTATAATTCACCCCTCCACTTT
j_call: TRBJ1-2; cdr3_length: 13; clone_size: .; v_call: TRBV7-9; d_call: .; cdr3_aa: CASSLSADYGYTF; cdr3_nt: TGTGCCAGCAGCTTATCGGCGGACTATGGCTACACCTTC
j_call: TRBJ2-6; cdr3_length: 16; clone_size: .; v_call: TRBV7-2; d_call: .; cdr3_aa: CASSPDSSLRANVLTF; cdr3_nt: TGTGCCAGCAGCCCGGACAGTTCTCTTAGGGCCAACGTCCTGACTTTC
j_call: TRBJ1-4; cdr3_length: 15; clone_size: .; v_call: TRBV28; d_call: .; cdr3_aa: CASSPPGGRGEKLFF; cdr3_nt: TGTGCCAGCAGTCCTCCTGGGGGTCGTGGAGAAAAACTGTTTTTT
j_call: TRBJ2-4; cdr3_length: 13; clone_size: few; v_call: TRBV7-2; d_call: .; cdr3_aa: CASIGLAKNIQYF; cdr3_nt: TGTGCCAGCATCGGGTTGGCCAAAAACATTCAGTACTTC
j_call: TRBJ2-1; cdr3_length: 15; clone_size: .; v_call: TRBV7-2; d_call: TRBD1; cdr3_aa: CASSLATGGEGEQFF; cdr3_nt: TGTGCCAGCAGCTTAGCGACAGGGGGCGAGGGTGAGCAGTTCTTC
j_call: TRBJ2-5; cdr3_length: 15; clone_size: .; v_call: TRBV9; d_call: TRBD2; cdr3_aa: CASSVVVAGIETQYF; cdr3_nt: TGTGCCAGCAGCGTAGTCGTAGCGGGGATCGAGACCCAGTACTTC
j_call: TRBJ2-1; cdr3_length: 14; clone_size: .; v_call: TRBV12-5; d_call: .; cdr3_aa: CASGLSNARREQFF; cdr3_nt: TGTGCTAGTGGTTTAAGTAACGCTCGCCGGGAGCAGTTCTTC
j_call: TRBJ1-1; cdr3_length: 13; clone_size: .; v_call: TRBV7-9; d_call: .; cdr3_aa: CASSLDMNTEAFF; cdr3_nt: TGTGCCAGCAGCTTGGACATGAACACTGAAGCTTTCTTT
j_call: TRBJ1-1; cdr3_length: 14; clone_size: .; v_call: TRBV5-6; d_call: .; cdr3_aa: CASSSRAVNTEAFF; cdr3_nt: TGTGCCAGCAGCTCCCGGGCCGTGAACACTGAAGCTTTCTTT
j_call: TRBJ1-1; cdr3_length: 15; clone_size: .; v_call: TRBV5-3; d_call: TRBD1; cdr3_aa: CARSTTGDQDTEAFF; cdr3_nt: TGTGCCAGAAGCACGACAGGGGATCAGGACACTGAAGCTTTCTTT
j_call: TRBJ2-5; cdr3_length: 15; clone_size: .; v_call: TRBV7-6; d_call: TRBD1; cdr3_aa: CASRAGTGILETQYF; cdr3_nt: TGTGCCAGCAGGGCCGGGACAGGGATTTTGGAGACCCAGTACTTC
j_call: TRBJ1-2; cdr3_length: 13; clone_size: .; v_call: TRBV6-5; d_call: TRBD1; cdr3_aa: CASSDRADYGYTF; cdr3_nt: TGTGCCAGCAGCGACAGGGCTGACTATGGCTACACCTTC
j_call: TRBJ1-1; cdr3_length: 13; clone_size: .; v_call: TRBV4-1; d_call: TRBD1; cdr3_aa: CASSQGRGREAFF; cdr3_nt: TGCGCCAGCAGCCAAGGGAGGGGGCGCGAAGCTTTCTTT
j_call: TRBJ1-3; cdr3_length: 12; clone_size: .; v_call: TRBV12-3/TRBV12-4; d_call: .; cdr3_aa: CASLRSGNTIYF; cdr3_nt: TGTGCCAGTCTCCGCTCTGGAAACACCATATATTTT
j_call: TRBJ1-2; cdr3_length: 14; clone_size: .; v_call: TRBV27; d_call: .; cdr3_aa: CASRSPGQGYGYTF; cdr3_nt: TGTGCCAGCAGGTCCCCCGGCCAGGGCTATGGCTACACCTTC
j_call: TRBJ1-1; cdr3_length: 15; clone_size: .; v_call: TRBV28; d_call: .; cdr3_aa: CASSLVGGTRAEAFF; cdr3_nt: TGTGCCAGCAGTTTAGTGGGTGGGACCAGGGCTGAAGCTTTCTTT
j_call: TRBJ2-1; cdr3_length: 19; clone_size: .; v_call: TRBV7-9; d_call: TRBD2; cdr3_aa: CASSGAGLAGAPSYNEQFF; cdr3_nt: TGTGCCAGCAGCGGGGCGGGACTAGCGGGTGCCCCCTCCTACAATGAGCAGTTCTTC
j_call: TRBJ1-2; cdr3_length: 15; clone_size: .; v_call: TRBV6-1; d_call: .; cdr3_aa: CASSEATGANYGYTF; cdr3_nt: TGTGCCAGCAGTGAAGCTACAGGAGCTAACTATGGCTACACCTTC
j_call: TRBJ2-1; cdr3_length: 15; clone_size: many; v_call: TRBV7-9; d_call: TRBD1; cdr3_aa: CASSQDRGTYNEQFF; cdr3_nt: TGTGCCAGCAGTCAGGACAGGGGTACCTACAATGAGCAGTTCTTC
j_call: TRBJ2-5; cdr3_length: 13; clone_size: .; v_call: TRBV7-2; d_call: .; cdr3_aa: CASSHGGRETQYF; cdr3_nt: TGTGCCAGCAGCCACGGGGGCCGGGAGACCCAGTACTTC
j_call: TRBJ1-4; cdr3_length: 15; clone_size: .; v_call: TRBV5-1; d_call: TRBD1; cdr3_aa: CASSPGQSTNEKLFF; cdr3_nt: TGCGCCAGCAGCCCGGGACAGTCAACTAATGAAAAACTGTTTTTT
j_call: TRBJ2-1; cdr3_length: 17; clone_size: .; v_call: TRBV4-1; d_call: TRBD1; cdr3_aa: CASSQDPAGGSYNEQFF; cdr3_nt: TGCGCCAGCAGCCAAGATCCTGCAGGGGGCTCCTACAATGAGCAGTTCTTC
j_call: TRBJ1-4; cdr3_length: 15; clone_size: .; v_call: TRBV18; d_call: .; cdr3_aa: CASSPGAGANEKLFF; cdr3_nt: TGTGCCAGCTCACCGGGGGCAGGGGCTAATGAAAAACTGTTTTTT
j_call: TRBJ1-2; cdr3_length: 14; clone_size: once; v_call: TRBV6-6; d_call: .; cdr3_aa: CASRRITGDGGYTF; cdr3_nt: TGTGCCAGCAGACGTATCACAGGTGATGGGGGCTACACCTTC
j_call: TRBJ1-6; cdr3_length: 14; clone_size: .; v_call: TRBV6-5; d_call: .; cdr3_aa: CASSRRQSNSPLHF; cdr3_nt: TGTGCCAGCAGTCGCCGACAGAGCAATTCACCCCTCCACTTT
j_call: TRBJ1-5; cdr3_length: 13; clone_size: .; v_call: TRBV18; d_call: .; cdr3_aa: CASSPQGAEPQHF; cdr3_nt: TGTGCCAGCTCACCCCAGGGTGCGGAGCCCCAGCATTTT
j_call: TRBJ2-2; cdr3_length: 16; clone_size: .; v_call: TRBV7-3; d_call: .; cdr3_aa: CASSFMTSGGAGELFF; cdr3_nt: TGTGCCAGCAGCTTTATGACCTCGGGCGGGGCCGGGGAGCTGTTTTTT
j_call: TRBJ2-1; cdr3_length: 15; clone_size: .; v_call: TRBV24-1; d_call: .; cdr3_aa: CATSDPGGESDEQFF; cdr3_nt: TGTGCCACCAGTGACCCCGGGGGTGAAAGCGATGAGCAGTTCTTC